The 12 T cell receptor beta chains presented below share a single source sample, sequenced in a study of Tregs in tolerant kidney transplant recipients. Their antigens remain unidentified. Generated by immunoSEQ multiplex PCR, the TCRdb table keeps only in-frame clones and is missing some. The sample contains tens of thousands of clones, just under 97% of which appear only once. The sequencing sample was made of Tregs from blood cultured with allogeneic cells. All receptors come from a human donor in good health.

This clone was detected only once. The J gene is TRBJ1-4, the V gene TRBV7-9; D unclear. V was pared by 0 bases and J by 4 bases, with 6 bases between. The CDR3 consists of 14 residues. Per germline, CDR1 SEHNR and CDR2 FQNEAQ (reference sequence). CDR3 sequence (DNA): TGTGCCAGCAGCTTAGCAGGAAGTAATGAAAAACTGTTTTTT. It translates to CASSLAGSNEKLFF.

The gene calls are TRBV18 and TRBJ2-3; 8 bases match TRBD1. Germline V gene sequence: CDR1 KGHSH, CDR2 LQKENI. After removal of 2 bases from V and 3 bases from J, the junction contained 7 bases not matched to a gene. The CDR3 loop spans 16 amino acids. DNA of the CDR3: TGTGCCAGCTCACCAACTGACAGGGGAAGGACAGATACGCAGTATTTT. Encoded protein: CASSPTDRGRTDTQYF. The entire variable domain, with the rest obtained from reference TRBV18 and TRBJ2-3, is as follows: NAGVMQNPRHLVRRRGQEARLRCSPMKGHSHVYWYRQLPEEGLKFMVYLQKENIIDESGMPKERFSAEFPKEGPSILRIQQVVRGDSAAYFCASSPTDRGRTDTQYFGPGTRLTVL.

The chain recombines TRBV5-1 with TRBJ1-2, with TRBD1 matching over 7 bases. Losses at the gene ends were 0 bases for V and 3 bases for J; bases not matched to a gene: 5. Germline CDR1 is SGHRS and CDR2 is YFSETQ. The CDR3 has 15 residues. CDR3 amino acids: CASSLGDRVDYGYTF. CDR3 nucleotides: TGCGCCAGCAGCTTGGGTGACAGGGTTGACTATGGCTACACCTTC. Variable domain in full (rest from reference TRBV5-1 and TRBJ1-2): KAGVTQTPRYLIKTRGQQVTLSCSPISGHRSVSWYQQTPGQGLQFLFEYFSETQRNKGNFPGRFSGRQFSNSRSEMNVSTLELGDSALYLCASSLGDRVDYGYTFGSGTRLTVV.

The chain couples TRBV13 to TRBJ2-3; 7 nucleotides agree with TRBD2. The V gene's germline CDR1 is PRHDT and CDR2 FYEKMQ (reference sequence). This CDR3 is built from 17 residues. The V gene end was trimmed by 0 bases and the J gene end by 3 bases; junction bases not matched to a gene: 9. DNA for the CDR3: TGTGCCAGCAGCTTAGGCCCTCGCGGGAGAAGAACAGATACGCAGTATTTT. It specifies CASSLGPRGRRTDTQYF.

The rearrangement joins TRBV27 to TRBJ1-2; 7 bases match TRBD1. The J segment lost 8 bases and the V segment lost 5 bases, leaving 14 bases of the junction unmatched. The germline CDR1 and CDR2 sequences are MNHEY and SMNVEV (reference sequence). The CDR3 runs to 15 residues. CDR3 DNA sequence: TGTGCCAGCAGTATGGGCAGGGGGAGCCTTTACGGCTACACCTTC. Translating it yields CASSMGRGSLYGYTF.

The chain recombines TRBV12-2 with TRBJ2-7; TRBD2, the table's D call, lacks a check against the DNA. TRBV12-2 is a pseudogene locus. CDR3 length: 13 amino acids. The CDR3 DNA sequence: TGTGCAAGTCGCTTAGATAATGCCTACGAGCAGTACTTC. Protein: CASRLDNAYEQYF.

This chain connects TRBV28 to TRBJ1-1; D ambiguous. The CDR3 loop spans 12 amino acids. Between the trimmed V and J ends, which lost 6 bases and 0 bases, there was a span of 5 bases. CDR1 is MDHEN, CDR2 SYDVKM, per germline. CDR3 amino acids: CASRSLNTEAFF. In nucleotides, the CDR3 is TGTGCCAGCAGGTCCCTGAACACTGAAGCTTTCTTT.

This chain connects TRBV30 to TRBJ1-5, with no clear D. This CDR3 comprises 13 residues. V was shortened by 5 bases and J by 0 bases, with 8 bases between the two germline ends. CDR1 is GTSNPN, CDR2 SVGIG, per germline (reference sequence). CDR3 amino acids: CAWGTGSNQPQHF. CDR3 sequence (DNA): TGTGCCTGGGGCACTGGTAGCAATCAGCCCCAGCATTTT.

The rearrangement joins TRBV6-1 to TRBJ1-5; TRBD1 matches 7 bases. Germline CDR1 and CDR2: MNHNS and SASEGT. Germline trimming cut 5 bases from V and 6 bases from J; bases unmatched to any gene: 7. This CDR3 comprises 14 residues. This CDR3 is CASSFSGGGQPQHF. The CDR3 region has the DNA TGTGCCAGCAGTTTCTCAGGGGGAGGTCAGCCCCAGCATTTT.

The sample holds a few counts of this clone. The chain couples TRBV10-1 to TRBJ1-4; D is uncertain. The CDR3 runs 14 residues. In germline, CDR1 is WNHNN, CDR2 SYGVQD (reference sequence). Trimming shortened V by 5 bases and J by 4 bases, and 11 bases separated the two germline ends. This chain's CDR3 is CASSPGRNNEKLFF. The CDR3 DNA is TGCGCCAGCAGTCCGGGTCGGAATAATGAAAAACTGTTTTTT.

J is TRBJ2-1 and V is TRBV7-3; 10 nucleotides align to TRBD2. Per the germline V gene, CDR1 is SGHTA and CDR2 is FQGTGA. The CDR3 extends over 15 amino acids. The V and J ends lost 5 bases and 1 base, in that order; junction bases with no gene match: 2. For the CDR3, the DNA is TGTGCCAGCAGCCGTAGCGGGGGGTCCTACAATGAGCAGTTCTTC. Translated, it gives CASSRSGGSYNEQFF. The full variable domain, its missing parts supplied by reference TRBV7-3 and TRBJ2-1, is GAGVSQTPSNKVTEKGKYVELRCDPISGHTALYWYRQSLGQGPEFLIYFQGTGAADDSGLPNDRFFAVRPEGSVSTLKIQRTERGDSAVYLCASSRSGGSYNEQFFGPGTRLTVL.

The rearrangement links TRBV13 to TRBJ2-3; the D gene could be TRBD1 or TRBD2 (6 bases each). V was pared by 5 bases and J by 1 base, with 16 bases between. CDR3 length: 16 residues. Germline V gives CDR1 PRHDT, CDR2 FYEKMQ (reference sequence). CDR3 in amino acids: CASSTLGASGTDTQYF. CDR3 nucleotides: TGTGCCAGCAGCACTTTGGGGGCTAGCGGCACAGATACGCAGTATTTT.